This T cell receptor beta chain came from a study of PD-1 blockade in classical Hodgkin lymphoma. The study, taken as a whole, reports: Healthy donors were reported to have higher baseline TCR diversity than newly diagnosed patients. Patients with a complete response exhibited baseline diversity comparable to newly diagnosed patients.

Repertoires were generated with immunoSEQ multiplex PCR, while TCRdb's copy carries only in-frame clones and drops some. The table lists some 10,000 clones, 84% of them singletons. Remarks on this clone: Its antigen is unidentified.

Every patient was affected by relapse after autologous stem cell transplantation, while exposure to brentuximab vedotin was not uniform. PBMCs were thawed, and CD8+ T cells were then isolated from them by magnetic negative selection. This CDR3 contains 13 residues. With V trimmed by 7 bases and J by 3 bases, 5 bases remained unmatched. Germline V lookup: CDR1 MGHDK, CDR2 SYGVNS. Source: CD8+ T cells from blood, taken at baseline. This TCR was sampled from a human donor with classical Hodgkin lymphoma. The rearrangement joins TRBV25-1 to TRBJ1-1, with 7 positions matching TRBD1. In DNA form, the CDR3 reads TGTGCCAGCACCACAGGGGTCGACACTGAAGCTTTCTTT. Encoded protein: CASTTGVDTEAFF.